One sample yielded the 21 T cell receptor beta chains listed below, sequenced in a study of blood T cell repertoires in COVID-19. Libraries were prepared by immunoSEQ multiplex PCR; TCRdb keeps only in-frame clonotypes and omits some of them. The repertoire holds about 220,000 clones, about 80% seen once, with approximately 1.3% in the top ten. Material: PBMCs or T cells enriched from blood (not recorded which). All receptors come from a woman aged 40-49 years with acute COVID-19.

CDR3 coding DNA: TGTGCCAGCAGCCCCGGAGCGGGGGTAAGCCAAGAGACCCAGTACTTC. This encodes CASSPGAGVSQETQYF. The J gene is TRBJ2-5, the V gene TRBV5-6, with TRBD2 matching 8 bases. The CDR3 totals 16 residues. V trimming: 4 bases; J trimming: 1 base; junction bases outside the gene matches: 9. Germline values: CDR1 SGHDT, CDR2 YYEEEE.

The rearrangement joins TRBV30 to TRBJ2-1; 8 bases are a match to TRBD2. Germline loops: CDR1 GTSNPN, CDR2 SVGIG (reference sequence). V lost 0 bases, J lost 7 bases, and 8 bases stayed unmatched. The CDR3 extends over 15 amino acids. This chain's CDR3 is CAWSVGLAGVNEQFF. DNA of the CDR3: TGTGCCTGGAGTGTAGGACTAGCCGGAGTGAATGAGCAGTTCTTC.

Here the CDR3 reads CATGGYDYEQYF. Written as DNA, the CDR3 is TGTGCAACCGGGGGGTATGACTACGAGCAGTACTTC. The chain uses TRBV18 and TRBJ2-7; TRBD2 matches 7 bases. CDR3 length: 12 amino acids. Per the germline V gene, CDR1 is KGHSH and CDR2 is LQKENI.

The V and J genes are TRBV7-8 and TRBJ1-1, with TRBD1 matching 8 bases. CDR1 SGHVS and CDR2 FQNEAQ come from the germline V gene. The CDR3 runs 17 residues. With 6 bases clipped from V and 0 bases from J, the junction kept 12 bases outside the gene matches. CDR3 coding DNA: TGTGCCAGCAGTTTACCGGGGACAGGAGTAATGAACACTGAAGCTTTCTTT. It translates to CASSLPGTGVMNTEAFF.

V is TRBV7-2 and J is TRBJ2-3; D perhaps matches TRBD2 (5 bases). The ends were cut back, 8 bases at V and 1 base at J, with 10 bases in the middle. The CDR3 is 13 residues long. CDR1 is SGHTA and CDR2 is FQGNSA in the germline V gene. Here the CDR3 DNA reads TGTGCCAGCCGGGATGGTGGCACAGATACGCAGTATTTT. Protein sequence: CASRDGGTDTQYF.

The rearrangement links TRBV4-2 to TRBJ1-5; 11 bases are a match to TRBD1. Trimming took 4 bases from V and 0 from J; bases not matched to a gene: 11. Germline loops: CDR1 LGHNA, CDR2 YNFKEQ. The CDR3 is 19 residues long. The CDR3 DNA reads TGTGCCAGCAGCCGAGTCACCGGGACAGGGGGGTATAGCAATCAGCCCCAGCATTTT. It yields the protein CASSRVTGTGGYSNQPQHF.

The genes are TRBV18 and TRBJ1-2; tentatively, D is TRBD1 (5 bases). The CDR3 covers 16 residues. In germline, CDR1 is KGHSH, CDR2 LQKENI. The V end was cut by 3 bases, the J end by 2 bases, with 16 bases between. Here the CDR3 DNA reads TGTGCCAGCTCACCCCTAGGGTCAGGGCCCAACTATGGCTACACCTTC. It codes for CASSPLGSGPNYGYTF.

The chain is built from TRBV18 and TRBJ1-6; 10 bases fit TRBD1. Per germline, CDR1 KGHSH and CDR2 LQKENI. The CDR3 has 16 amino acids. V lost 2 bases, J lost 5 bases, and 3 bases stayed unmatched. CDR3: CASSPFGQGDNSPLHF. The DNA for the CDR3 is TGTGCCAGCTCACCATTTGGACAGGGGGATAATTCACCCCTCCACTTT.

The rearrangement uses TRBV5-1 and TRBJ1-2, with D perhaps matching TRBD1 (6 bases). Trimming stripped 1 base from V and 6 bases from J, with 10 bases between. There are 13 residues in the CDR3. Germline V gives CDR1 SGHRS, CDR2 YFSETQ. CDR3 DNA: TGCGCCAGCAGCTTGACAGGGCTACATGGCTACACCTTC. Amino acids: CASSLTGLHGYTF.

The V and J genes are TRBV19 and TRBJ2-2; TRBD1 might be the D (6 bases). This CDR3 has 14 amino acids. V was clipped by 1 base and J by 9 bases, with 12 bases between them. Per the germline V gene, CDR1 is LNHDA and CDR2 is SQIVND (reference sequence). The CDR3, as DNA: TGTGCCAGTAGTATAGTCCACAGGGACCGGGAGCTGTTTTTT. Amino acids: CASSIVHRDRELFF.

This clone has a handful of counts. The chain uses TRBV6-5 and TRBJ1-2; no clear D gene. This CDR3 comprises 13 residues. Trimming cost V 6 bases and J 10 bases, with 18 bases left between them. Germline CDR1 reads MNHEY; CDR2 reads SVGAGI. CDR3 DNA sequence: TGTGCCAGCAGGGCGGGGTGGAGGGATACCTACACCTTC. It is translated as CASRAGWRDTYTF.

The CDR3 is CASSVLDRANSPLHF. DNA of the CDR3: TGTGCCAGCAGCGTGTTGGACAGGGCTAATTCACCCCTCCACTTT. The V gene is TRBV9, the J gene TRBJ1-6, with TRBD1 matching over 8 bases. The CDR3 has 15 residues. Per the germline V gene, CDR1 is SGDLS and CDR2 is YYNGEE. Trimming at V came to 2 bases and at J to 6 bases, leaving 4 bases not matched to a gene.

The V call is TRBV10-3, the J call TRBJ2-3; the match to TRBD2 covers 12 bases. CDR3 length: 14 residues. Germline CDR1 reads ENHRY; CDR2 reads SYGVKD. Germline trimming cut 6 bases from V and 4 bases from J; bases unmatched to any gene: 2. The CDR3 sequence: CAIRGLAGSDTQYF. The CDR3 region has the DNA TGTGCCATCAGGGGACTAGCGGGTTCAGATACGCAGTATTTT.

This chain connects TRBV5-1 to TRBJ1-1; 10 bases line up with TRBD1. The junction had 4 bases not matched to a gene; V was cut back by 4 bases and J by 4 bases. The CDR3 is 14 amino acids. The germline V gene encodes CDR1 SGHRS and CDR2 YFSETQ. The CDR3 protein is CASSAGTGVTEAFF. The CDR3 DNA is TGCGCCAGCAGCGCCGGGACAGGGGTCACTGAAGCTTTCTTT.

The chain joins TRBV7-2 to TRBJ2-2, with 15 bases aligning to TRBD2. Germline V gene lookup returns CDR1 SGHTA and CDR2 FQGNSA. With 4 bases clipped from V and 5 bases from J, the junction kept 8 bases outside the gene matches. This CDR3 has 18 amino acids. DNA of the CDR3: TGTGCCAGCAGCTCGTCGGGACTAGCGGGAGGTTATACCGGGGAGCTGTTTTTT. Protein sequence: CASSSSGLAGGYTGELFF. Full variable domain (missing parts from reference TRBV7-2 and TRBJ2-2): GAGVSQSPSNKVTEKGKDVELRCDPISGHTALYWYRQSLGQGLEFLIYFQGNSAPDKSGLPSDRFSAERTGGSVSTLTIQRTQQEDSAVYLCASSSSGLAGGYTGELFFGEGSRLTVL.

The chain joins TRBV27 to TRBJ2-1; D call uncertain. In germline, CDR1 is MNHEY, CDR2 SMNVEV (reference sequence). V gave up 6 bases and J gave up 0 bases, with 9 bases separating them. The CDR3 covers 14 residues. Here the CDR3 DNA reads TGTGCCAGCAGCGACATGAGCTCCTACAATGAGCAGTTCTTC. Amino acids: CASSDMSSYNEQFF.

CDR3 sequence (DNA): TGTGCCAGCAGTCTCCGGGACAGGGGGAAAAATTCACCCCTCCACTTT. It yields the protein CASSLRDRGKNSPLHF. V and J are TRBV7-8 and TRBJ1-6, with 11 bases lining up with TRBD1. Trimming took 6 bases from V and 7 from J; bases not matched to a gene: 8. Germline CDR1 SGHVS, CDR2 FQNEAQ. The CDR3 runs 16 residues.

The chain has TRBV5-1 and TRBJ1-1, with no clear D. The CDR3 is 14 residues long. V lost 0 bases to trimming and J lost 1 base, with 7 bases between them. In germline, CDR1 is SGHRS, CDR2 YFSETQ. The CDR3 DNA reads TGCGCCAGCAGCTTGGTGACATCGAACACTGAAGCTTTCTTT. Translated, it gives CASSLVTSNTEAFF.

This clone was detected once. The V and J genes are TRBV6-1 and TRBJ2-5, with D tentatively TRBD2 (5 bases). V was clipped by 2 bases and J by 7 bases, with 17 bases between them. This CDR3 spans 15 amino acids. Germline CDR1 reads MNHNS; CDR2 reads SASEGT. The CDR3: CASSESAGRGWTQYF. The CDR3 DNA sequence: TGTGCCAGCAGTGAATCCGCGGGCCGTGGGTGGACCCAGTACTTC.

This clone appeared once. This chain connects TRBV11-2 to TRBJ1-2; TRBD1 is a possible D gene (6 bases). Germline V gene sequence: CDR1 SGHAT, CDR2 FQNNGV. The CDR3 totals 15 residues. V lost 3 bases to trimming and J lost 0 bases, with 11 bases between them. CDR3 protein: CASSFGQRTNYGYTF. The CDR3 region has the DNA TGTGCCAGCAGCTTTGGACAGCGCACTAACTATGGCTACACCTTC. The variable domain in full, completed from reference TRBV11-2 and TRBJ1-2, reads EAGVAQSPRYKIIEKRQSVAFWCNPISGHATLYWYQQILGQGPKLLIQFQNNGVVDDSQLPKDRFSAERLKGVDSTLKIQPAKLEDSAVYLCASSFGQRTNYGYTFGSGTRLTVV.

The CDR3 sequence is CASSFSGGSYNEQFF. The CDR3 DNA sequence: TGTGCCAGCAGCTTTAGCGGGGGTTCCTACAATGAGCAGTTCTTC. The chain joins TRBV7-3 to TRBJ2-1; TRBD2 agrees at 9 bases. Germline CDR1 reads SGHTA; CDR2 reads FQGTGA. Trimming at V came to 3 bases and at J to 1 base, leaving 1 base not matched to a gene. The CDR3 contains 15 residues. The full variable domain, in which reference TRBV7-3 and TRBJ2-1 provide the parts outside the CDR3, is GAGVSQTPSNKVTEKGKYVELRCDPISGHTALYWYRQSLGQGPEFLIYFQGTGAADDSGLPNDRFFAVRPEGSVSTLKIQRTERGDSAVYLCASSFSGGSYNEQFFGPGTRLTVL.